The T cell receptor beta chain described here comes from a study of T cell repertoires in cytomegalovirus infection. Study summary: Based on public TCR beta signatures, there were indications of CMV infection and of a matching HLA type. The study's findings and limits: HLA-C-restricted TCR beta clonotypes specific for CMV led the ex vivo response. Cumulative frequency of public TCR beta families picked out carriers of CMV plus the relevant HLA.

The V gene lost 2 bases and the J gene lost 3 bases, with 13 bases spanning the gap. CDR3 length: 15 amino acids. Germline CDR1 SGHTA, CDR2 FQGNSA. About this clonotype: Its target is not known.

TCRdb processed the reads anew with MiXCR; each CDR3 protein has one entry. The sample lists approximately 160,000 distinct CDR3 sequences, 17% occurring once. Sequencing was performed on CD8+ T cells from PBMCs. This sequence was found in a human donor in good health (CMV status not recorded). Some clones in this sample may be carry-over from other donors' samples. The J gene is TRBJ1-1, the V gene TRBV7-2; D is uncertain. The CDR3 region is CASSLKDFLDTEAFF. In DNA, the CDR3 is TGTGCCAGCAGCTTAAAAGACTTCCTGGACACTGAAGCTTTCTTT.